This T cell receptor (beta chain) originates from a study of blood T cell repertoires in COVID-19. Turning to this clone: Other DNA sequences in this sample translate to the same CDR3.

Measured with immunoSEQ multiplex PCR; TCRdb has only the in-frame clones, and not every one. The data show 200,000 to 300,000 clones, roughly four fifths seen once. This TCR derives from a man between 50 and 59 years old with acute or convalescent COVID-19. Sequencing input: peripheral blood.

The CDR3 region has the DNA TGCGCCAGCAGCCCCGGACTAGCGGGAGAGTACGAGCAGTACTTC. Protein: CASSPGLAGEYEQYF. This chain links TRBV5-1 with TRBJ2-7; 13 bases are shared with TRBD2. Trimming at V came to 4 bases and at J to 4 bases, leaving 5 bases not matched to a gene. The CDR3 loop spans 15 amino acids. Germline V gene lookup returns CDR1 SGHRS and CDR2 YFSETQ.